Listed below are T cell receptor beta chains from one sample, sequenced in a study of blood T cell repertoires in COVID-19. Profiled with immunoSEQ multiplex PCR; TCRdb holds only in-frame clones, not every one. Found here are a few hundred thousand clones, roughly nine tenths of them singletons; the top ten hold roughly 2.4%. Specimen: peripheral blood. These receptors all come from a woman between 45 and 60 years old with acute or convalescent COVID-19. Each CDR3 is given with its conserved first and last residue. D genes are given only for firm matches. Where a row states a size, it is once, few, many or the class of an expanded clone; other rows omit it.

CDR3: CATSDGAGSTDTQYF
DNA: TGTGCCACCAGTGATGGGGCGGGGAGCACAGATACGCAGTATTTT
D: NA
size: NA
V: TRBV24-1
J: TRBJ2-3

CDR3: CASTKGQGPTYEQYF
DNA: TGTGCCAGTACCAAAGGACAGGGACCCACCTACGAGCAGTACTTC
D: TRBD1
size: NA
V: TRBV19
J: TRBJ2-7

CDR3: CASSESRTGGSQPQHF
DNA: TGCGCCAGCAGTGAGTCAAGGACAGGGGGAAGTCAGCCCCAGCATTTT
D: TRBD1
size: NA
V: TRBV10-2
J: TRBJ1-5

CDR3: CASSQQVQGYGYTF
DNA: TGTGCCAGCAGCCAACAGGTACAGGGATATGGCTACACCTTC
D: NA
size: few
V: TRBV4-2
J: TRBJ1-2

CDR3: CATSGSGGDSYGYTF
DNA: TGTGCCACCAGCGGTTCGGGGGGCGACTCCTATGGCTACACCTTC
D: NA
size: NA
V: TRBV15
J: TRBJ1-2

CDR3: CASSQGGPNTEAFF
DNA: TGCGCCAGCAGCCAAGGAGGTCCGAACACTGAAGCTTTCTTT
D: NA
size: NA
V: TRBV4-3
J: TRBJ1-1

CDR3: CASSFSAGGQSNEQFF
DNA: TGCGCCAGCAGCTTTTCGGCGGGGGGGCAAAGCAATGAGCAGTTCTTC
D: TRBD2
size: few
V: TRBV5-1
J: TRBJ2-1

CDR3: CASSPQGQPQHF
DNA: TGTGCCAGCAGCCCACAGGGTCAGCCCCAGCATTTT
D: NA
size: NA
V: TRBV6-2/TRBV6-3
J: TRBJ1-5

CDR3: CASSRTGTSGYEQYF
DNA: TGCGCCAGCAGCCGAACCGGGACTAGCGGCTACGAGCAGTACTTC
D: TRBD2
size: NA
V: TRBV5-1
J: TRBJ2-7

CDR3: CASSSVDTQYF
DNA: TGTGCCAGCTCTTCAGTGGATACGCAGTATTTT
D: NA
size: NA
V: TRBV18
J: TRBJ2-3

CDR3: CASSLGDRPTDTQYF
DNA: TGTGCCAGCAGCTTAGGGGACAGACCCACAGATACGCAGTATTTT
D: TRBD1
size: NA
V: TRBV11-2
J: TRBJ2-3

CDR3: CASSQAGVKTLYEQYF
DNA: TGTGCCAGCAGCCAAGCGGGAGTCAAGACCCTCTACGAGCAGTACTTC
D: NA
size: NA
V: TRBV3-1/TRBV3-2
J: TRBJ2-7

CDR3: CASSPRTGYTDTQYF
DNA: TGTGCCAGCAGCCCTAGAACTGGGTACACAGATACGCAGTATTTT
D: NA
size: NA
V: TRBV7-9
J: TRBJ2-3

CDR3: CASSRRTGGSYEQYF
DNA: TGTGCCAGCAGCCGGAGGACAGGGGGCTCCTACGAGCAGTACTTC
D: TRBD1
size: NA
V: TRBV3-1/TRBV3-2
J: TRBJ2-7

CDR3: CASSLVPAGVYNEQFF
DNA: TGTGCCAGCAGCTTAGTACCAGCGGGCGTCTACAATGAGCAGTTCTTC
D: NA
size: NA
V: TRBV7-9
J: TRBJ2-1

CDR3: CASSPTGTTNTGELFF
DNA: TGCGCCAGCAGCCCCACCGGGACTACGAACACCGGGGAGCTGTTTTTT
D: TRBD2
size: NA
V: TRBV5-1
J: TRBJ2-2

CDR3: CASSLLAGGYTDTQYF
DNA: TGTGCCAGCAGCTTATTAGCGGGGGGCTACACAGATACGCAGTATTTT
D: TRBD2
size: NA
V: TRBV11-3
J: TRBJ2-3

CDR3: CASSLTGNTEAFF
DNA: TGTGCCAGCAGTTTGACAGGGAACACTGAAGCTTTCTTT
D: NA
size: NA
V: TRBV12-3/TRBV12-4
J: TRBJ1-1

CDR3: CATSDLQGRHNEQFF
DNA: TGTGCCACCAGTGATCTCCAGGGTCGGCACAATGAGCAGTTCTTC
D: NA
size: NA
V: TRBV24-1
J: TRBJ2-1

CDR3: CASSFLREGRETQYF
DNA: TGTGCCAGCAGTTTCCTGCGGGAGGGCCGAGAGACCCAGTACTTC
D: TRBD2
size: NA
V: TRBV5-6
J: TRBJ2-5

CDR3: CASSYLGTSGGEQFF
DNA: TGTGCCAGCAGTTACCTCGGGACTAGCGGGGGTGAGCAGTTCTTC
D: TRBD2
size: once
V: TRBV6-5
J: TRBJ2-1

CDR3: CASSVGLAGNTGELFF
DNA: TGTGCCAGCAGCGTAGGACTAGCGGGGAACACCGGGGAGCTGTTTTTT
D: TRBD2
size: NA
V: TRBV9
J: TRBJ2-2

CDR3: CASRRQGAFNSPLHF
DNA: TGTGCCAGCAGGAGACAGGGGGCGTTTAATTCACCCCTCCACTTT
D: TRBD1
size: NA
V: TRBV2
J: TRBJ1-6

CDR3: CAWNSGTDTQYF
DNA: TGTGCCTGGAATTCGGGCACAGATACGCAGTATTTT
D: NA
size: NA
V: TRBV30
J: TRBJ2-3

CDR3: CASSLDGVTQYF
DNA: TGTGCCAGCAGCTTGGACGGGGTGACGCAGTATTTT
D: NA
size: NA
V: TRBV5-4
J: TRBJ2-3

CDR3: CASSLSLIDYGYTF
DNA: TGTGCCAGCAGCTTATCACTTATCGACTATGGCTACACCTTC
D: NA
size: few
V: TRBV7-8
J: TRBJ1-2

CDR3: CASSQGTGVYEQYF
DNA: TGCGCCAGCAGCCAAGGGACAGGGGTCTACGAGCAGTACTTC
D: TRBD1
size: NA
V: TRBV4-3
J: TRBJ2-7

CDR3: CASSPPRKAYGYTF
DNA: TGTGCCAGTAGTCCCCCGCGGAAGGCCTATGGCTACACCTTC
D: NA
size: NA
V: TRBV19
J: TRBJ1-2

CDR3: CASSWQGPHTHSIGANVLTF
DNA: TGTGCCAGCAGCTGGCAGGGGCCTCATACCCACTCCATTGGGGCCAACGTCCTGACTTTC
D: NA
size: once
V: TRBV11-3
J: TRBJ2-6

CDR3: CASSLEPAGRSREQYF
DNA: TGTGCCAGCAGCTTAGAACCTGCGGGGCGGTCTAGGGAGCAGTACTTC
D: NA
size: NA
V: TRBV7-2
J: TRBJ2-7

CDR3: CASSQLAGRETEAFF
DNA: TGCGCCAGCAGCCAATTAGCGGGGAGGGAAACTGAAGCTTTCTTT
D: NA
size: once
V: TRBV4-1
J: TRBJ1-1